The rows below give T cell receptor beta chains drawn from one sample of a study of T cell changes during pregnancy in multiple sclerosis. Generated by immunoSEQ multiplex PCR, the TCRdb table keeps only in-frame clones and is missing some. The sample contains more than 35,000 clones, 90% of which appear only once. The sample in question was CD4+ T cells from peripheral blood mononuclear cells, obtained in the second trimester of pregnancy. The receptors shown here come from a female donor with multiple sclerosis, enrolled in a pregnancy study. Both conserved end residues are part of each CDR3. The order of the fields is V gene, J gene, D gene, clone size, CDR3 protein, CDR3 DNA. A D gene is named only where the DNA matches it firmly. Clone size appears in some rows only: once, few, many, or a class for an expanded clone.

TRBV7-6	TRBJ2-2	NA	NA	CASGRTGELFF	TGTGCCAGCGGGCGCACCGGGGAGCTGTTTTTT
TRBV4-3	TRBJ1-4	NA	NA	CASSQEGQQGNEKLFF	TGCGCCAGCAGCCAAGAAGGTCAACAGGGTAATGAAAAACTGTTTTTT
TRBV5-6	TRBJ2-5	TRBD1	NA	CASSLMDRGETQYF	TGTGCCAGCAGCTTGATGGACAGGGGAGAGACCCAGTACTTC
TRBV7-9	TRBJ2-7	NA	NA	CASSFGQPSYEQYF	TGTGCCAGCAGCTTTGGACAGCCCTCCTACGAGCAGTACTTC
TRBV6-5	TRBJ2-3	TRBD2	NA	CASRKAGGADTQYF	TGTGCCAGCAGAAAGGCGGGAGGGGCAGATACGCAGTATTTT
TRBV6-5	TRBJ2-1	NA	NA	CASSWSGRRDNEQFF	TGTGCCAGCAGTTGGAGCGGTAGGCGGGACAATGAGCAGTTCTTC
TRBV7-3	TRBJ2-3	NA	once	CASSKRGGENTDTQYF	TGTGCCAGCAGCAAGAGGGGGGGGGAGAACACAGATACGCAGTATTTT
TRBV18	TRBJ2-3	NA	NA	CASSLQWGRTSTDTQYF	TGTGCCAGCTCTCTTCAATGGGGCAGAACTAGCACAGATACGCAGTATTTT
TRBV7-6	TRBJ2-3	TRBD1	NA	CASSLGTGSLTQYF	TGTGCCAGCAGCTTAGGGACAGGGTCTCTTACGCAGTATTTT
TRBV4-1	TRBJ2-5	NA	NA	CASSPQSPPGVETQYF	TGCGCCAGCAGCCCTCAATCACCCCCAGGGGTGGAGACCCAGTACTTC
TRBV9	TRBJ1-2	NA	medium-sized	CASSVDGRVQAGYTF	TGTGCCAGCAGCGTAGATGGCAGGGTTCAGGCAGGCTACACCTTC
TRBV13	TRBJ1-3	TRBD1	once	CASSRPRDRGGNTIYF	TGTGCCAGCAGCAGACCCCGGGACAGGGGTGGAAACACCATATATTTT
TRBV9	TRBJ1-5	NA	NA	CASSSGGANQPQHF	TGTGCCAGCAGCTCGGGGGGGGCCAATCAGCCCCAGCATTTT
TRBV18	TRBJ1-1	NA	NA	CASSDTGFQMNTEAFF	TGTGCCAGCTCAGATACGGGGTTCCAAATGAACACTGAAGCTTTCTTT
TRBV14	TRBJ2-1	TRBD2	NA	CASSQWGGPGEQFF	TGTGCCAGCAGCCAATGGGGGGGTCCGGGTGAGCAGTTCTTC
TRBV7-3	TRBJ2-1	NA	once	CASSLEGGYNEQFF	TGTGCCAGCAGCTTAGAGGGAGGCTACAATGAGCAGTTCTTC
TRBV13	TRBJ1-2	TRBD1	once	CASSSDRGYGYTF	TGTGCCAGCAGCTCAGACAGGGGTTATGGCTACACCTTC
TRBV6-5	TRBJ2-1	TRBD2	NA	CASSFVGLAGGDEQFF	TGTGCCAGCAGTTTTGTGGGACTAGCGGGGGGGGATGAGCAGTTCTTC
TRBV28	TRBJ2-4	TRBD1	NA	CASSFAGGKNIQYF	TGTGCCAGCAGTTTCGCAGGGGGCAAAAACATTCAGTACTTC
TRBV29-1	TRBJ2-5	NA	NA	CSVVLQQETQYF	TGCAGCGTTGTCTTACAACAAGAGACCCAGTACTTC
TRBV18	TRBJ2-1	TRBD2	NA	CASSPPLGLSYNEQFF	TGTGCCAGCTCACCACCATTGGGACTATCCTACAATGAGCAGTTCTTC
TRBV6-1	TRBJ1-3	NA	NA	CASSELQGRNTIYF	TGTGCCAGCAGTGAATTACAGGGTAGGAACACCATATATTTT
TRBV5-6	TRBJ2-1	NA	NA	CASSLELVSEQFF	TGTGCCAGCAGCTTGGAGCTAGTCAGTGAGCAGTTCTTC
TRBV28	TRBJ1-5	NA	NA	CASSLDRNQPQHF	TGTGCCAGCAGTCTGGACAGAAATCAGCCCCAGCATTTT
TRBV30	TRBJ1-6	NA	few	CAWAQGNSPLHF	TGTGCCTGGGCTCAGGGGAATTCACCCCTCCACTTT
TRBV5-1	TRBJ1-4	TRBD1	NA	CASSPQDREGEKLFF	TGCGCCAGCAGCCCCCAGGACAGGGAAGGAGAAAAACTGTTTTTT
TRBV28	TRBJ2-3	TRBD1	NA	CASSYASGTGRTTVQYF	TGTGCCAGCAGTTACGCTTCCGGGACAGGCAGGACGACGGTGCAGTATTTT
TRBV11-3	TRBJ2-7	NA	NA	CASSKGGLYEQYF	TGTGCCAGCAGCAAGGGAGGACTCTACGAGCAGTACTTC
TRBV19	TRBJ2-7	TRBD1	NA	CASRKTGQGAGEQYF	TGTGCCAGTAGGAAAACGGGACAGGGGGCCGGCGAGCAGTACTTC